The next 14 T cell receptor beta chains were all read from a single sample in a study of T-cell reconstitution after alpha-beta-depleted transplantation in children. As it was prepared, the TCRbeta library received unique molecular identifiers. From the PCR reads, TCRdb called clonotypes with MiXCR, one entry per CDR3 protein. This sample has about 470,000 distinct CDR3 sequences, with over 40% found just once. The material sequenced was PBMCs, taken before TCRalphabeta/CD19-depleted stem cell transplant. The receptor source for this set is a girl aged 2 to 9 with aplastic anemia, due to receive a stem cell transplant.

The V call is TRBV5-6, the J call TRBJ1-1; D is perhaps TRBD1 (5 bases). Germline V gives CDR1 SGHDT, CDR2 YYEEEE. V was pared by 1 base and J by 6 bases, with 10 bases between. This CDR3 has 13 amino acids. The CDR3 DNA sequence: TGTGCCAGCAGCTTGTGGGGGTTGGCTGAAGCTTTCTTT. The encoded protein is CASSLWGLAEAFF.

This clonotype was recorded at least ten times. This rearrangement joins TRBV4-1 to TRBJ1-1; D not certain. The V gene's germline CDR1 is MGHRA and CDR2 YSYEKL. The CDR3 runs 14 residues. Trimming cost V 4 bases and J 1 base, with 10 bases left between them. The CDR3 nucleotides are TGCGCCAGCAGCCCACAAGGGAGGAACACTGAAGCTTTCTTT. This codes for CASSPQGRNTEAFF.

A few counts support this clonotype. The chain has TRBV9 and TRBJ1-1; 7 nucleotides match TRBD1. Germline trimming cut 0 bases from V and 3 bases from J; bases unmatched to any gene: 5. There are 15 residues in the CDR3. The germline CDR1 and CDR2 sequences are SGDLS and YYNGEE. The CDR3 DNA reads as TGTGCCAGCAGCGTAGTTGGGACAGTTTACACTGAAGCTTTCTTT. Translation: CASSVVGTVYTEAFF.

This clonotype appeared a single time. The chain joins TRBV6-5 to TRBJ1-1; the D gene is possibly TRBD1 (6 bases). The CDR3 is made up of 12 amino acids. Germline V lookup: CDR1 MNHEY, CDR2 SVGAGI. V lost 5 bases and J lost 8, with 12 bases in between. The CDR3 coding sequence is TGTGCCAGCAGTCGAACAGGGATAGAAGCTTTCTTT. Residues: CASSRTGIEAFF.

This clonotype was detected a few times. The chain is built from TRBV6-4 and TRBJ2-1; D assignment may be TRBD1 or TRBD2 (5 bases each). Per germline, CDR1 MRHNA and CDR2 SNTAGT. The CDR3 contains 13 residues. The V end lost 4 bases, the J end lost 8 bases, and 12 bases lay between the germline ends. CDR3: CASSGAGRDEQFF. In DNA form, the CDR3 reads TGTGCCAGCAGTGGGGCAGGGCGGGATGAGCAGTTCTTC.

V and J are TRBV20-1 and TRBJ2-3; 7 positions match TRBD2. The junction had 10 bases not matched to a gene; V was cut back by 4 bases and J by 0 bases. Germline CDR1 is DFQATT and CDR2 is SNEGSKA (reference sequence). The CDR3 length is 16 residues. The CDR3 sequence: CSAISGIRRSTDTQYF. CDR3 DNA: TGCAGTGCTATCAGCGGGATCCGCCGTAGCACAGATACGCAGTATTTT.

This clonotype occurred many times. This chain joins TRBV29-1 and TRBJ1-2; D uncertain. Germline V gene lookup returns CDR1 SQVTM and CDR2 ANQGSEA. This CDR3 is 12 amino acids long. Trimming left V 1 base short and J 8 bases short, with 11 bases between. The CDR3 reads CSVEGWVEGYTF. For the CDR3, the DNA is TGCAGCGTTGAAGGGTGGGTCGAGGGCTACACCTTC.

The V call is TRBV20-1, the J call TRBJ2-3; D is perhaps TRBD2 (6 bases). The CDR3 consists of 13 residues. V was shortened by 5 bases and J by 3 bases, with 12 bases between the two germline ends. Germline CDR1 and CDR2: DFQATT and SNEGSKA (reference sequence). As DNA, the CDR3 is TGCAGTGCTGGCCGGGACTGGACAGATACGCAGTATTTT. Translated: CSAGRDWTDTQYF.

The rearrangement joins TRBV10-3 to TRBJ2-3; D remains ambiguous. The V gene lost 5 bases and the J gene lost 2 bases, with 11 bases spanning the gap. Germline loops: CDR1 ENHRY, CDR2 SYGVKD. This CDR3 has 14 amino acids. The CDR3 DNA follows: TGTGCCATCAGTCCGGACGGAGTCACAGATACGCAGTATTTT. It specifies CAISPDGVTDTQYF.

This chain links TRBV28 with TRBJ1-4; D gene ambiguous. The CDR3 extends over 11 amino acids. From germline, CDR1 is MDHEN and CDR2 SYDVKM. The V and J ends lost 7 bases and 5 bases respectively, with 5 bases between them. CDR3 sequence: CASKANEKLFF. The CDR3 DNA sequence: TGTGCCAGCAAGGCAAATGAAAAACTGTTTTTT.

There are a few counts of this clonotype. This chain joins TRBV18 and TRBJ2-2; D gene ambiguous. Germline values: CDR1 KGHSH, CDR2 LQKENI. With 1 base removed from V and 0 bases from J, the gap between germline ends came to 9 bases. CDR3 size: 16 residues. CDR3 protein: CASSPRSQTNTGELFF. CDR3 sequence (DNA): TGTGCCAGCTCACCACGGTCCCAGACGAACACCGGGGAGCTGTTTTTT.

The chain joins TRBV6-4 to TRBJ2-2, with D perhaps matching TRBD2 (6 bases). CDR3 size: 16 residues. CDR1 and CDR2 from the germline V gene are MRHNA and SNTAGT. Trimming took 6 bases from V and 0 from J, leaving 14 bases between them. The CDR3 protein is CASSRRGSSNTGELFF. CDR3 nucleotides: TGTGCCAGCAGCCGGAGGGGTTCCTCGAACACCGGGGAGCTGTTTTTT.

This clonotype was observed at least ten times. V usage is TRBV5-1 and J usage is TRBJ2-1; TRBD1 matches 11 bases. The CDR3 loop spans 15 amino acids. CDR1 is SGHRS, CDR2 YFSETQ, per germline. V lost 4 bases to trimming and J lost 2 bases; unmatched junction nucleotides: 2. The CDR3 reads CASSVGQGAYNEQFF. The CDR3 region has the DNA TGCGCCAGCAGCGTGGGACAGGGGGCCTACAATGAGCAGTTCTTC.

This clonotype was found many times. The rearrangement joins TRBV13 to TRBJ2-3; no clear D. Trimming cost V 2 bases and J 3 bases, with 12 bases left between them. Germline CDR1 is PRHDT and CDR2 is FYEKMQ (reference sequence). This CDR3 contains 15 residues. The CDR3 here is CASSLLGRRTDTQYF. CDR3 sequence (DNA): TGTGCCAGCAGCTTATTAGGAAGAAGGACAGATACGCAGTATTTT.